This T cell receptor beta chain was sequenced during a study of CD8 T cells in ankylosing spondylitis. This clonotype was recorded many times. Its antigen is unidentified. The study's findings and limits: According to the report, clones linked to the disease were significantly enriched in matched synovial fluid samples taken from ankylosing spondylitis patients.

V was clipped by 1 base and J by 1 base, with 10 bases between them. CDR3 length equals 15 residues. The germline CDR1 and CDR2 sequences are MDHEN and SYDVKM. MiXCR, run by TCRdb on the 5' RACE reads, gives a single entry per CDR3 protein. This sample carries 200,000 to 300,000 distinct CDR3 sequences, around 11% of them seen once, and the ten largest clones take approximately 6.6%. What was sequenced was blood, either unsorted or a sorted T cell fraction (not recorded which). The TCR originated in a male donor with ankylosing spondylitis or in good health (not recorded which). The rearrangement joins TRBV28 to TRBJ1-1; perhaps TRBD1 as D (6 bases). DNA for the CDR3: TGTGCCAGCAGTTTATCTGACAGGAGGAACACTGAAGCTTTCTTT. It translates to CASSLSDRRNTEAFF.